The rows below give T cell receptor beta chains drawn from one sample of a study of blood T cell repertoires in COVID-19. Measured with immunoSEQ multiplex PCR; TCRdb has only the in-frame clones, and not every one. The table records under 150,000 clones, roughly 79% of them present only once. Sample: peripheral blood. The receptors here all came from a human donor in a cohort sampled during active COVID-19. CDR3s include the opening cysteine and the closing phenylalanine or tryptophan. D genes are given only for firm matches. Size values are once, few and many counts, or a class for expanded clones, and some rows have none.

TRBV10-2,TRBJ2-1,.,TRBD1,TGCGCCAGCAGTGAGGACAGGGACCCCTACAATGAGCAGTTCTTC,CASSEDRDPYNEQFF
TRBV4-3,TRBJ2-2,.,.,TGCGCCAGCAGCCAGCAGGGAATTGGGACCGGGGAGCTGTTTTTT,CASSQQGIGTGELFF
TRBV4-1,TRBJ1-2,.,.,TGCGCCAGCAGCGGCAGATGGGCTGGCTACACCTTC,CASSGRWAGYTF
TRBV7-2,TRBJ1-5,few,.,TGTGCCAGCAGCTCGACAGTGCCTCAGCCCCAGCATTTT,CASSSTVPQPQHF
TRBV28,TRBJ1-6,few,TRBD1,TGTGCCAGCAGCACTTGGACAGGGAGGTCACCCCTCCACTTT,CASSTWTGRSPLHF
TRBV4-1,TRBJ2-5,once,TRBD2,TGCGCCAGCAGCCAAGGGCGAAGCGGGAGGGCCCAAGAGACCCAGTACTTC,CASSQGRSGRAQETQYF
TRBV27,TRBJ2-1,once,TRBD1,TGTGCCAGCAGCTTAATTACCGGGACAGCGGTCAGCAATGAGCAGTTCTTC,CASSLITGTAVSNEQFF
TRBV4-1,TRBJ1-1,.,.,TGCGCCAGCAGCCAAGACCGCCAGGGCCTGAACACTGAAGCTTTCTTT,CASSQDRQGLNTEAFF
TRBV9,TRBJ2-5,.,TRBD2,TGTGCCAGCAGCCCTGGACTAGCGGGAGGGCCTGGGGAGACCCAGTACTTC,CASSPGLAGGPGETQYF
TRBV15,TRBJ2-7,once,TRBD1,TGTGCCACCAGCAGAGAGGGACAGGGGGCCAACGAGCAGTACTTC,CATSREGQGANEQYF
TRBV19,TRBJ1-1,.,.,TGTGCCAGTAGCGACTCGGGATCGAACACTGAAGCTTTCTTT,CASSDSGSNTEAFF
TRBV21-1,TRBJ2-6,.,.,TGTGCCAGCAGCAAAGACCAAGGCCCCCCGGGTGCCAACGTCCTGACTTTC,CASSKDQGPPGANVLTF
TRBV24-1,TRBJ1-1,.,TRBD1,TGTGCCACCCAAGAGGGACAGCCGAACACTGAAGCTTTCTTT,CATQEGQPNTEAFF
TRBV11-2,TRBJ2-3,once,TRBD1,TGTGCCAGCAGCTTAGGGTTGACAGGGGGGTTGAATACGCAGTATTTT,CASSLGLTGGLNTQYF
TRBV28,TRBJ1-2,few,.,TGTGCCAGCAGTTCCGAAAGGGGCGGTGGCTACACCTTC,CASSSERGGGYTF
TRBV3-1/TRBV3-2,TRBJ2-7,.,TRBD1,TGTGCCAGCAGCCAAAGGGGACAGCTGGACTTC,CASSQRGQLDF
TRBV7-9,TRBJ2-5,.,TRBD2,TGTGCCAGCGGTCAGCGGGAGGGTTCTACCCAGTACTTC,CASGQREGSTQYF
TRBV7-9,TRBJ2-1,once,.,TGTGCCAGCAGCTCAGACCACAGGAGTTACTCCTACAATGAGCAGTTCTTC,CASSSDHRSYSYNEQFF
TRBV7-9,TRBJ1-4,.,.,TGTGCCAGCAGCCCTTCGGCACAGACTAATGAAAAACTGTTTTTT,CASSPSAQTNEKLFF
TRBV3-1/TRBV3-2,TRBJ2-7,once,TRBD1,TGTGCCAGCAACAACAGGGGTGGGCACGAGCAGTACTTC,CASNNRGGHEQYF
TRBV6-5,TRBJ2-5,.,.,TGTGCCAGCAGCCGGACAGCCTTAGGGGAGACCCAGTACTTC,CASSRTALGETQYF
TRBV19,TRBJ2-5,.,.,TGTGCCAGTAGTATAGATATCAGCGGACAAGAGACCCAGTACTTC,CASSIDISGQETQYF
TRBV2,TRBJ1-1,.,.,TGTGCCAGCAGTGACCTCATACAGGGCACTGAAGCTTTCTTT,CASSDLIQGTEAFF
TRBV5-1,TRBJ1-2,.,TRBD1,TGCGCCAGCAGCCCCGAGGACAGGGCTGGCTACACCTTC,CASSPEDRAGYTF
TRBV9,TRBJ1-1,.,TRBD1,TGTGCCAGCAGCGCGGAGGACAGGGGGAACACTGAAGCTTTCTTT,CASSAEDRGNTEAFF
TRBV19,TRBJ1-2,.,.,TGTGCCAGTAGTATCCCCAGATATGGCTACACCTTC,CASSIPRYGYTF
TRBV28,TRBJ1-6,.,.,TGTGCCAGCAGTTTGGGAGAATCACCCCTCCACTTT,CASSLGESPLHF